The rows below give T cell receptor beta chains drawn from one sample of a study of T cell repertoires in cytomegalovirus infection. TCRdb re-derived calls from the reads in MiXCR, one entry per CDR3 protein. Among about 600,000 distinct CDR3 sequences, 24% were seen once, and the ten largest hold approximately 8.2%. Sequencing was performed on CD8+ T cells from PBMCs. The receptors originated from a human donor in good health (CMV status not recorded). Some clones in this sample may be carry-over from other donors' samples. Both conserved end residues are part of each CDR3. D genes are given only for firm matches. Clone size, where shown, is once, few, many, or a class for clones that have expanded.

j_gene,d_gene,v_gene,abundance,CDR3nt,CDR3aa
TRBJ2-1,TRBD2,TRBV7-3,.,TGTGCCAGCAGCCATGGGACTAGCGGGGGGGCCTACAATGAGCAGTTCTTC,CASSHGTSGGAYNEQFF
TRBJ2-3,.,TRBV4-3,.,TGCGCCAGCAGCCAAGACGAGACCCGAACCACAGATACGCAGTATTTT,CASSQDETRTTDTQYF
TRBJ1-1,.,TRBV7-9,many,TGTGCCAGCAGCCCACCTGAGGGGGGGCGGACTGAAGCTTTCTTT,CASSPPEGGRTEAFF
TRBJ1-1,.,TRBV7-9,few,TGTGCCAGCAGCTTAGCAGGGTATAGTGGTACTGAAGCTTTCTTT,CASSLAGYSGTEAFF
TRBJ1-2,.,TRBV7-2,few,TGTGCCAGCAGCTCAGTCCGGGACGCAATCTCCCCCTACTATGGCTACACCTTC,CASSSVRDAISPYYGYTF
TRBJ1-2,.,TRBV4-3,few,TGCGCCAGCAGCCAGTCCTCTGGGTTCCAAGATGGCTACACCTTC,CASSQSSGFQDGYTF
TRBJ2-3,.,TRBV28,.,TGTGCCAACAGGGCCCCTCCAGGGGCCGTCACAGATACGCAGTATTTT,CANRAPPGAVTDTQYF
TRBJ2-1,.,TRBV7-6,many,TGTGCCAGCAGCTTAGTCGCGACAGCAAATCGCGAGCAGTTCTTC,CASSLVATANREQFF
TRBJ2-1,.,TRBV7-2,many,TGTGCCAGCAGCTTAGAGGGGGGGCCCAATGAGCAGTTCTTC,CASSLEGGPNEQFF
TRBJ2-5,.,TRBV6-5,.,TGTGCCAGCAGAAGGGGACCACAGTACGGGGAGACCCAGTACTTC,CASRRGPQYGETQYF
TRBJ1-1,.,TRBV5-1,.,TGCGCCAGCAGCTTGGAACAGGGCAAAGCTTTCTTT,CASSLEQGKAFF
TRBJ2-1,TRBD1,TRBV7-9,few,TGTGCCAGCAGCTCGACCGTGGGACAGGGGCCACTTGGAGGGCAGTTCTTC,CASSSTVGQGPLGGQFF
TRBJ1-1,.,TRBV7-2,many,TGTGCCAGCAGCGGACGAGGCGACGCTGAAGCTTTCTTT,CASSGRGDAEAFF
TRBJ1-4,.,TRBV28,many,TGTGCCAGCAGTCCTATCGTGCAGTTTAATGAAAAACTGTTTTTT,CASSPIVQFNEKLFF
TRBJ2-4,TRBD1,TRBV14,.,TGTGCCAACAGCCAAGACAGGGAAACCGCCAAAAACATTCAGTACTTC,CANSQDRETAKNIQYF
TRBJ2-1,TRBD1,TRBV25-1,.,TGTGCCACCATCGGAATGGGACAGCACAATGAGCAGTTCTTC,CATIGMGQHNEQFF
TRBJ2-5,.,TRBV29-1,few,TGCAGCGTTGAAGAGATTTCGTCACAGGTCCTTCAAGAGACCCAGTACTTC,CSVEEISSQVLQETQYF
TRBJ1-5,TRBD1,TRBV6-4,few,TGTGCCAGCAGTGATGGCAGGGGGAATCAGCCCCAGCATTTT,CASSDGRGNQPQHF
TRBJ2-5,.,TRBV5-6,.,TGTGCCAGCAGCTTCGGGACGCAAGAGACCCAGTACTTC,CASSFGTQETQYF
TRBJ1-1,TRBD1,TRBV29-1,.,TGCAGCGTTGCGGGGACAGGGAGGAACACTGAAGCTTTCTTT,CSVAGTGRNTEAFF
TRBJ2-3,.,TRBV10-3,many,TGTGCCATCAGTGAGTCCTACAAACTGACAACCTCCACAGATACGCAGTATTTT,CAISESYKLTTSTDTQYF
TRBJ1-4,.,TRBV7-9,many,TGTGCCAGCAGCGGGGGCCTTGGGGAAAAACTGTTTTTT,CASSGGLGEKLFF
TRBJ2-7,.,TRBV6-2/TRBV6-3,.,TGTGCCAGCAGTTATCGGGGGCGCCCCGGCGAGCAGTACTTC,CASSYRGRPGEQYF
TRBJ2-3,.,TRBV7-8,many,TGTGCCAGCAGCTCTCGTCCAGATACGCAGTATTTT,CASSSRPDTQYF
TRBJ1-2,.,TRBV7-8,many,TGTGCCAGCAGCTTAGGACGACCGGGCTATGGCTACACCTTC,CASSLGRPGYGYTF
TRBJ2-1,.,TRBV7-3,.,TGTGCCAGCAGCCCCTTGGGTGTATCTGATGAGCAGTTCTTC,CASSPLGVSDEQFF
TRBJ1-5,.,TRBV10-3,once,TGTGCCATCAGTGAACAAAATAGCAAACAGCCCCAGCATTTT,CAISEQNSKQPQHF
TRBJ2-3,TRBD2,TRBV10-3,.,TGTGCCATCAGTGAGATCGGGGTTAGCGGGGGCACAGATACGCAGTGTTTT,CAISEIGVSGGTDTQCF
TRBJ2-5,TRBD1,TRBV6-1,many,TGTGCCAGCGGGGGCCACGGCCGGGACAGGCCTCGTTTTTTCCGAGAGACCCAGTACTTC,CASGGHGRDRPRFFRETQYF
TRBJ1-5,.,TRBV20-1,.,TGCAGTGCAGAAGAATTTAGCAATCAGCCCCAGCATTTT,CSAEEFSNQPQHF
TRBJ2-1,TRBD2,TRBV29-1,few,TGCAGCGTTGCCGGGGGACTAGCTAGCTCCTACAATGAGCAGTTCTTC,CSVAGGLASSYNEQFF
TRBJ2-4,TRBD1,TRBV28,few,TGTGCCAGCAGCAGACAGGGGGCGTACATTCAGTACTTC,CASSRQGAYIQYF
TRBJ2-1,TRBD1,TRBV7-2,many,TGTGCCAGCAGCTTTGGGTCGGGACAGGGCATTAATGAGCAGTTCTTC,CASSFGSGQGINEQFF
TRBJ2-7,.,TRBV7-6,.,TGTGCCAGCAGCTTCGGGGGCAGGGGGAACGAGCGGTACTTC,CASSFGGRGNERYF
TRBJ2-7,.,TRBV13,.,TGTGCCAGCAGCCAGATGAGGGGGAGGCCCCACGAGCAGTACTTC,CASSQMRGRPHEQYF
TRBJ1-5,.,TRBV6-5,many,TGTGCCAGCGGGGGGCTGGGAAGCAATCAGCCCCAGCATTTT,CASGGLGSNQPQHF
TRBJ2-1,.,TRBV28,many,TGTGCCAGCAGTTTATGGTCTGAGCAGTTCTTC,CASSLWSEQFF
TRBJ2-7,TRBD1,TRBV19,.,TGTGCCAGTAGTATCAGGGGGTCGTCCGAGCAGTACTTC,CASSIRGSSEQYF
TRBJ2-7,.,TRBV5-5,few,TGTGCCAGCAGCTTGTATTGGGTCCACGAGCAGTACTTC,CASSLYWVHEQYF
TRBJ1-5,TRBD1,TRBV19,few,TGTGCCAGTAGTACCGCCTGGACAGGGGGTAGCAATCAGCCCCAGCATTTT,CASSTAWTGGSNQPQHF